This T cell receptor beta chain was obtained from a study of OX40 agonist ivuxolimab in advanced cancers. Blood specimens came from baseline, cycle 4 day 1, and cycle 7 day 1. The CDR3 covers 12 residues. The germline gives CDR1 KGHSH, CDR2 LQKENI. The V end was cut by 2 bases, the J end by 5 bases, with 7 bases between. The method was immunoSEQ multiplex PCR; TCRdb's version includes in-frame clones alone and lacks a portion of them. The sample holds some 81,000 clones; approximately 86% are singletons and the top ten take just under 2%. The sequence came from an adult with an advanced solid tumor such as melanoma, head and neck, liver or kidney cancer. This chain joins TRBV18 and TRBJ2-7; D might be TRBD2 (5 bases). Source: CD4+ or CD8+ T cells sorted from blood, taken in a trial of the OX40 agonist ivuxolimab. The DNA of the CDR3 is TGTGCCAGCTCACCAAAGGGAGACGAGCAGTACTTC. Translating it yields CASSPKGDEQYF.